This T cell receptor (beta chain) was sequenced for a study of blood T cell repertoires in COVID-19. Study overall: Samples came from the United States, Italy and Spain, spanning acute and convalescent COVID-19. In each case, the material was cDNA or gDNA derived from T cells, B-cell-depleted T cells, or PBMCs.

With 0 bases removed from V and 0 bases from J, the gap between germline ends came to 16 bases. CDR3 length: 18 residues. Germline lookup yields CDR1 MGHRA and CDR2 YSYEKL. In the authors' methods: Amplification of reference gene primers provided the estimated nucleated cell counts. Sequenced by immunoSEQ multiplex PCR; TCRdb stores in-frame clones only, minus some. From that table come the V and J calls and clone size; the DNA was used to work out D and trimming. The sample records approximately 300,000 clones, nearly 90% being singletons. Sequenced sample: PBMCs or T cells enriched from blood (not recorded which). The source is a young woman who had recovered from COVID-19. The rearrangement joins TRBV4-1 to TRBJ2-3; D not resolved. The CDR3 reads CASSQDSSPSPSTDTQYF. The CDR3 DNA reads TGCGCCAGCAGCCAAGATAGTAGCCCCAGCCCGAGCACAGATACGCAGTATTTT.